A selection of T cell receptor beta chains follows, all from one sample in a study of CD8+CD57+ T cells in acquired aplastic anemia. Each CDR3 protein gets one entry after TCRdb re-called the reads with MiXCR. This table holds 260,000 or so distinct CDR3 sequences, around 82% found once. Sequenced sample: sorted CD4+, CD8+, or CD8+CD57+ T cells (not recorded which) from PBMCs. These receptors all stem from a human donor with aplastic anemia. Each CDR3 is given with its conserved first and last residue. Each record gives: V gene, clone size, D gene, J gene, CDR3 DNA, CDR3 protein. A D gene is named only where the DNA matches it firmly. Size tells how often a clone was seen (once, few, many) or the class of an expanded clone, and some rows leave it out.

v_gene: TRBV6-1
abundance: many
d_gene: TRBD1
j_gene: TRBJ2-7
CDR3nt: TGTGCCAGAGAGGGACAGGGGAACTACGAGCAGTACTTC
CDR3aa: CAREGQGNYEQYF

v_gene: TRBV7-3
abundance: NA
d_gene: NA
j_gene: TRBJ2-1
CDR3nt: TGTGCCAGCAGCTTTCAATGCAGTAAGGGACGCGATGAGCAGTTCTTC
CDR3aa: CASSFQCSKGRDEQFF

v_gene: TRBV2
abundance: NA
d_gene: NA
j_gene: TRBJ2-5
CDR3nt: TGTGCCAGCGGCGACTCGGGCACGGAAACGCAGACCCAGTACTTC
CDR3aa: CASGDSGTETQTQYF

v_gene: TRBV2
abundance: once
d_gene: NA
j_gene: TRBJ2-3
CDR3nt: TGTGCCAGCGGGGTCACGGGCACAGGTACGCAGTATTTT
CDR3aa: CASGVTGTGTQYF

v_gene: TRBV7-9
abundance: once
d_gene: NA
j_gene: TRBJ1-2
CDR3nt: TGTGCCAGCAGCTTAGCGGGAGGTCCCGATTATCAGTACACCTTC
CDR3aa: CASSLAGGPDYQYTF

v_gene: TRBV11-3
abundance: NA
d_gene: NA
j_gene: TRBJ1-5
CDR3nt: TGTGCCAGCAGCTTAGAGCTAACACAGCCCCAGCATTTT
CDR3aa: CASSLELTQPQHF

v_gene: TRBV4-3
abundance: NA
d_gene: NA
j_gene: TRBJ2-7
CDR3nt: TGCGCCAGCAGCCAAGCACAGGGTGATACCTACGAGCAGTACTTC
CDR3aa: CASSQAQGDTYEQYF

v_gene: TRBV19
abundance: few
d_gene: TRBD2
j_gene: TRBJ2-3
CDR3nt: TGTGCCGCAGGGCTAGCGGGGACAGATACGCAGTATTTT
CDR3aa: CAAGLAGTDTQYF

v_gene: TRBV2
abundance: once
d_gene: TRBD2
j_gene: TRBJ2-7
CDR3nt: TGTGCCAGCGGCCCTAGCGGGTACTCCTACGAGCAGTACTTC
CDR3aa: CASGPSGYSYEQYF

v_gene: TRBV7-8
abundance: NA
d_gene: NA
j_gene: TRBJ2-1
CDR3nt: TGTGCCAGCAGCTTAACGGGCGGGAACGGACATGCGGAGCAGTTCTTC
CDR3aa: CASSLTGGNGHAEQFF

v_gene: TRBV5-1
abundance: NA
d_gene: NA
j_gene: TRBJ2-3
CDR3nt: TGCGCCAGCAGCCAAGGCCTTGCAGGTAGGCAGTATTTT
CDR3aa: CASSQGLAGRQYF

v_gene: TRBV7-8
abundance: NA
d_gene: NA
j_gene: TRBJ2-5
CDR3nt: TGTGCCAGCAGCTCGCCCTTGGGAGAGACCCAGTACTTC
CDR3aa: CASSSPLGETQYF

v_gene: TRBV7-7
abundance: NA
d_gene: NA
j_gene: TRBJ2-7
CDR3nt: TGTGCCAGCAGCGTGCTTCAGCCCCGACACTACGAGCAGTACTTC
CDR3aa: CASSVLQPRHYEQYF

v_gene: TRBV15
abundance: NA
d_gene: NA
j_gene: TRBJ1-1
CDR3nt: TGTGCCACCAGCCCGACAGGGAACACTGAAGCTTTCTTT
CDR3aa: CATSPTGNTEAFF

v_gene: TRBV7-2
abundance: NA
d_gene: NA
j_gene: TRBJ1-5
CDR3nt: TGTGCCAGCAGCTTGGCGGCCGCCCGAAATCAGCCCCAGCATTTT
CDR3aa: CASSLAAARNQPQHF

v_gene: TRBV5-5
abundance: NA
d_gene: NA
j_gene: TRBJ2-3
CDR3nt: TGTGCCAGCAGCTCCTCACAGGCTGTCACAGATACGCAGTATTTT
CDR3aa: CASSSSQAVTDTQYF

v_gene: TRBV7-8
abundance: NA
d_gene: NA
j_gene: TRBJ2-1
CDR3nt: TGTGCCAGCAGCTTTGGGGGGAGCCCCGAGACGTTCTTC
CDR3aa: CASSFGGSPETFF

v_gene: TRBV9
abundance: NA
d_gene: TRBD1
j_gene: TRBJ2-3
CDR3nt: TGTGCCAGCAGCTTAACAGGGGGCGATGAAAAACTGTATTTT
CDR3aa: CASSLTGGDEKLYF

v_gene: TRBV7-9
abundance: NA
d_gene: NA
j_gene: TRBJ1-2
CDR3nt: TGTGCCAGCAGCGAGGGTGGGGGTTCAAACTATGGCTACACCTTC
CDR3aa: CASSEGGGSNYGYTF

v_gene: TRBV7-3
abundance: NA
d_gene: TRBD1
j_gene: TRBJ2-3
CDR3nt: TGTGCCAGCAGCAGAGAGGCAGGGGGCACCGCAGATCCGCAGTATTTT
CDR3aa: CASSREAGGTADPQYF

v_gene: TRBV15
abundance: NA
d_gene: NA
j_gene: TRBJ2-3
CDR3nt: TGTGCCAGTGCCAGAAGCAGCGAGCCAGATACGCAGTATTTT
CDR3aa: CASARSSEPDTQYF

v_gene: TRBV11-1
abundance: NA
d_gene: NA
j_gene: TRBJ2-1
CDR3nt: TGTGCCGGAAACCAATCCAGGAATGAGCAGTTCTTC
CDR3aa: CAGNQSRNEQFF

v_gene: TRBV7-9
abundance: NA
d_gene: NA
j_gene: TRBJ2-3
CDR3nt: TGTGCCAGCAGTTGCGAAAGGGGCCCGGGTACGGATGAGTTT
CDR3aa: CASSCERGPGTDEF

v_gene: TRBV20-1
abundance: NA
d_gene: NA
j_gene: TRBJ1-1
CDR3nt: TGCAGTGCTAGCGGACTGGACAACCAAGACACTGAAGCTTTCTTT
CDR3aa: CSASGLDNQDTEAFF

v_gene: TRBV7-8
abundance: NA
d_gene: NA
j_gene: TRBJ1-6
CDR3nt: TGTGCCAGCAGCTTTCGGGCGGGCGGGAATAATCCTCCCCTCCACTTT
CDR3aa: CASSFRAGGNNPPLHF

v_gene: TRBV9
abundance: NA
d_gene: NA
j_gene: TRBJ2-1
CDR3nt: TGTGCCAGCAGCGTAGCGGAGGGGGACTGCACAGATAAGTTCTTC
CDR3aa: CASSVAEGDCTDKFF

v_gene: TRBV11-3
abundance: NA
d_gene: NA
j_gene: TRBJ2-7
CDR3nt: TGTGCCAGCAGCTTAGATGCGACAGTACTCTACGAGCAGTACTTC
CDR3aa: CASSLDATVLYEQYF

v_gene: TRBV7-2
abundance: NA
d_gene: TRBD2
j_gene: TRBJ2-1
CDR3nt: TGTGCCAGCAGCTTGACTAGCGGGAGCGGAAATACGCAGCAGTTCTTC
CDR3aa: CASSLTSGSGNTQQFF

v_gene: TRBV24-1
abundance: few
d_gene: NA
j_gene: TRBJ1-2
CDR3nt: TGTGCCACCAGTGATTTGGGACTTAACTATGGCTACACCTTC
CDR3aa: CATSDLGLNYGYTF

v_gene: TRBV12-3/TRBV12-4
abundance: NA
d_gene: NA
j_gene: TRBJ2-5
CDR3nt: NA
CDR3aa: CASSTGGETQYFGF

v_gene: TRBV7-8
abundance: few
d_gene: NA
j_gene: TRBJ2-3
CDR3nt: TGTGCCAGCAGCTTAGCGGGAGGTCCCGATACCCACGATTTT
CDR3aa: CASSLAGGPDTHDF

v_gene: TRBV2
abundance: NA
d_gene: NA
j_gene: TRBJ1-1
CDR3nt: NA
CDR3aa: CASSLADGYAFGSGTSF

v_gene: TRBV15
abundance: NA
d_gene: NA
j_gene: TRBJ2-3
CDR3nt: TGTGCCACCAGCAGAGATCGGGGTTACACAGATACGCAGTATTTT
CDR3aa: CATSRDRGYTDTQYF

v_gene: TRBV7-9
abundance: NA
d_gene: TRBD1
j_gene: TRBJ2-3
CDR3nt: TGTGCCAGCGCGAGAGGGGGCAAAGATACGGAGTATTTT
CDR3aa: CASARGGKDTEYF

v_gene: TRBV7-8
abundance: NA
d_gene: NA
j_gene: TRBJ2-3
CDR3nt: TGTGCCAGCAGCTCCGGGGCAAGCGCCAAAGATCCGCAGTATTTT
CDR3aa: CASSSGASAKDPQYF

v_gene: TRBV7-3
abundance: NA
d_gene: NA
j_gene: TRBJ2-3
CDR3nt: TGTGCCAGCAGCCTAGAGGGGACTCGCGGAGAGCAGTATTTT
CDR3aa: CASSLEGTRGEQYF

v_gene: TRBV9
abundance: NA
d_gene: NA
j_gene: TRBJ2-7
CDR3nt: TGTGCCAGCAGCGGGGGGCAGCCTGGGGCGGGGAATTCCTACGAGCAGTACTTC
CDR3aa: CASSGGQPGAGNSYEQYF

v_gene: TRBV7-9
abundance: NA
d_gene: NA
j_gene: TRBJ1-1
CDR3nt: TGTGCCAGCAGCTTAGTTCTCAGGGCGGACGAAGAACCTTTCTTT
CDR3aa: CASSLVLRADEEPFF

v_gene: TRBV19
abundance: NA
d_gene: NA
j_gene: TRBJ2-1
CDR3nt: TGTGCCAGTAGTTTAGCCCGCGGAACCTACAATGAGCAGTTCTTC
CDR3aa: CASSLARGTYNEQFF

v_gene: TRBV7-2
abundance: NA
d_gene: TRBD2
j_gene: TRBJ2-5
CDR3nt: TGTGCCAGCAGCCAAGCACCGGGAGCGCGGGGGACCCACTACTTC
CDR3aa: CASSQAPGARGTHYF